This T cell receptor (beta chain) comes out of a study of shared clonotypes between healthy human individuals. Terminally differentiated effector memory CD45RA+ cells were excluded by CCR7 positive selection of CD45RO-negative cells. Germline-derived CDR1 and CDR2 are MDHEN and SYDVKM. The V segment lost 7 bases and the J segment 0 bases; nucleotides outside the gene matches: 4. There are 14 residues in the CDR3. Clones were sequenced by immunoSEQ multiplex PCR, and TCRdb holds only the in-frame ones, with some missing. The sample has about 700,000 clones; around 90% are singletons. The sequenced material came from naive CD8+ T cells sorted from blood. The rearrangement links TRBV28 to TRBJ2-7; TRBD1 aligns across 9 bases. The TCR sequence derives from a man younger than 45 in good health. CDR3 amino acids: CASTWDRDSYEQYF. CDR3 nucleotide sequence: TGTGCCAGCACCTGGGACAGGGACTCCTACGAGCAGTACTTC.